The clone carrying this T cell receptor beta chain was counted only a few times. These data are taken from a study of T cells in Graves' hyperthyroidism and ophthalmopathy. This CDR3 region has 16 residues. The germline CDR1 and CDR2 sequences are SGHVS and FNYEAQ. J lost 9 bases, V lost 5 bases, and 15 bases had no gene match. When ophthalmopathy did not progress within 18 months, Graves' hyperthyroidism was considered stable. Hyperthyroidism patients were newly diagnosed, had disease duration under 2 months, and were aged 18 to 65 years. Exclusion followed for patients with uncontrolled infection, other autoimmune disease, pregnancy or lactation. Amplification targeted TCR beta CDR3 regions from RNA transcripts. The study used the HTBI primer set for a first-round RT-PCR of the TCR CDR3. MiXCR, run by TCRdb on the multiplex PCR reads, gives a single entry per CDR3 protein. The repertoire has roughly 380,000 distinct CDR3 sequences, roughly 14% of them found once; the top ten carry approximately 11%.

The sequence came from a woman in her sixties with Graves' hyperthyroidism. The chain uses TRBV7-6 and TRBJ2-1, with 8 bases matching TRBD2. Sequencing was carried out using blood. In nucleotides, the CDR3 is TGTGCCAGCAGCGACAATTTGAGGGGTAGCGGGATTGAGCAGTTCTTC. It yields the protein CASSDNLRGSGIEQFF.